This T cell receptor (beta chain) was recovered during a study of high-grade serous ovarian cancer treatment subgroups (dated by TCRdb to the early 2020s). Context from the whole study: On average, sequencing produced fewer than 15,000 reads and 6,500 to 7,500 unique TCR beta rearrangements for each sample. One primary tumor sample and two metastatic tumor samples were collected from each patient, for a total of some 88 samples. The study profiled TCR beta repertoires in high-grade serous ovarian cancer patients grouped by complete gross resection or neoadjuvant chemotherapy response under a laparoscopic triage algorithm. A cohort of 30 patients was included: some 10 with no residual disease after primary surgery (R0), some 10 who were excellent NACT responders, and some 10 who were poor NACT responders.

Points the paper makes about the study in general: Repertoire similarity ranging from roughly 0.095 to 0.85 was observed between tumors from the same patient, whereas almost no similarity was observed between different patients. TCR clonal relatedness was found to be positively correlated with neoantigen level and, by trend, with copy number variation and mutation load derived from whole-genome sequencing. The TCR repertoire analyses centered on CDR3, and CDR1 and CDR2 were not analyzed. Because bulk tumor TCR sequencing provided no spatial information, insight into HGSC tumor complexity and diversity was limited.

Regarding this clone: Its antigen target is currently unknown. No much larger clone exists at a distance of one base, and base qualities are not known.

From cysteine to phenylalanine, the CDR3 is 20 amino acids long. Here the CDR3 DNA is all that survives: 60 bases in frame from base 1. CDR1 SGDLS and CDR2 YYNGEE were looked up in the germline V gene. From V the trimming removes 0 bases and from J it removes 4 bases, while the gene matches leave 18 bases of the junction unaccounted for. Tumor samples were collected prior to definitive surgery or chemotherapy. The MD Anderson Biospecimen Extraction Resource handled genomic DNA extraction, while the MD Anderson Cancer Genomics Laboratory carried out the TCR sequencing. The approximately 90 tumor samples were subjected to high-throughput TCR profiling using ImmunoSEQ. In the paper's pipeline: Repertoire diversity metrics included richness (unique productive sequences), clonality, evenness and relatedness; Bhattacharyya coefficient assessed similarity between samples. A sensitivity analysis excluded TCRs with fewer than two reads and gave consistent conclusions. Held by TCRdb, this immuneACCESS table contains in-frame sequences only and omits some clones. Under half of the omission traces to an unresolved V gene where checked; the cause of the rest is unknown. That table gives V, J and clone size, and the DNA gave D and trimming. Here the sample has fewer than 35,000 clones; about 81% occur a single time. The ten largest clones capture about 2.1% of the sample.

The source of this sequence is a human donor with high-grade serous ovarian cancer. Recombination joined TRBV9 with TRBJ2-1; 8 of the junction bases match TRBD1. Sample: tumor tissue. The DNA sequence is as follows: TGTGCCAGCAGCGTAGCTCAAGGACAGGGAGTCGGGTTGGGGTACAATGAGCAGTTCTTC. This codes for CASSVAQGQGVGLGYNEQFF.